A single sample is the source of the 27 T cell receptor beta chains below, sequenced in a study of cytomegalovirus exposure and HLA in healthy donors. The PCR contained 60 Vbeta and 13 Jbeta primers. Generated by immunoSEQ multiplex PCR, the TCRdb table keeps only in-frame clones and is missing some. The sample contains 100,000 or so clones, 65% to 80% of which appear only once. Sequenced sample: PBMCs. Receptors originate from a man aged 35 to 55 in good health and CMV-seropositive.

V is TRBV5-1 and J is TRBJ2-1; possibly TRBD1 for D (5 bases). Looked up from germline, CDR1 is SGHRS and CDR2 is YFSETQ. CDR3 length equals 15 residues. V lost 4 bases and J lost 5, with 16 bases in between. The CDR3 loop reads CASSGRQSNHNEQFF. CDR3 DNA: TGCGCCAGCAGCGGACGACAGAGCAACCACAATGAGCAGTTCTTC.

This clone was seen a few times. The chain has TRBV4-3 and TRBJ2-5; D gene uncertain. Trimming took off 2 bases at V and 2 bases at J, with 9 bases between the two ends. This CDR3 region has 14 residues. Germline CDR1 LGHNA, CDR2 YSLEER. The DNA for the CDR3 is TGCGCCAGCAGCCAATCTAGTGTACAAGAGACCCAGTACTTC. Translation: CASSQSSVQETQYF.

The rearrangement links TRBV13 to TRBJ2-1, with D possibly being TRBD2 (5 bases). The CDR3 has 12 amino acids. Germline V gene lookup returns CDR1 PRHDT and CDR2 FYEKMQ (reference sequence). Trimming left V 5 bases short and J 8 bases short, with 10 bases between. CDR3 DNA sequence: TGTGCCAGCAGCCTTTCCGGGGATGAGCAGTTCTTC. It encodes CASSLSGDEQFF.

The chain recombines TRBV28 with TRBJ1-2; 9 bases line up with TRBD1. V dropped 7 bases and J dropped 4; count of bases not matched to a gene: 19. The V gene's germline CDR1 is MDHEN and CDR2 SYDVKM. This CDR3 spans 18 amino acids. The CDR3 DNA is TGTGCCAGCACCTGGGGGGGGTGGTCAGGACAGGGGAGCTATGGCTACACCTTC. Its protein product is CASTWGGWSGQGSYGYTF.

J is TRBJ1-5 and V is TRBV6-6; TRBD1 agrees at 8 bases. Germline-derived CDR1 and CDR2 are MNHNY and SVGAGI (reference sequence). There are 13 residues in the CDR3. V gave up 10 bases and J gave up 7 bases; unmatched junction bases: 9. The CDR3, as DNA: TGTGCCACATCAACAGGGGGGGGACAGCCCCAGCATTTT. Protein: CATSTGGGQPQHF.

The chain is built from TRBV7-6 and TRBJ2-7; D is possibly TRBD2 (5 bases). The ends were cut back, 4 bases at V and 2 bases at J, with 9 bases in the middle. Per germline, CDR1 SGHVS and CDR2 FNYEAQ. This CDR3 contains 13 residues. The CDR3 DNA is TGTGCCAGCAGCTCTCAGGAGGCCTACGAGCAGTACTTC. Translation gives CASSSQEAYEQYF. The full variable domain, rest sourced from reference TRBV7-6 and TRBJ2-7, is GAGVSQSPRYKVTKRGQDVALRCDPISGHVSLYWYRQALGQGPEFLTYFNYEAQQDKSGLPNDRFSAERPEGSISTLTIQRTEQRDSAMYRCASSSQEAYEQYFGPGTRLTVT.

The J gene is TRBJ2-3, the V gene TRBV10-3; D is undetermined. The V gene lost 2 bases and the J gene lost 5 bases, with 8 bases spanning the gap. Germline CDR1 and CDR2: ENHRY and SYGVKD. The CDR3 is made up of 13 amino acids. The CDR3 spells CAISEDPEDTQYF. CDR3 DNA sequence: TGTGCCATCAGTGAGGATCCAGAAGATACGCAGTATTTT.

The gene calls are TRBV5-6 and TRBJ1-1; D not resolved. The V gene's germline CDR1 is SGHDT and CDR2 YYEEEE. The CDR3 runs 16 residues. Trimming cost V 4 bases and J 0 bases, with 16 bases left between them. The CDR3, as DNA: TGTGCCAGCAGCCTTCCCAGATCGGGAATGAACACTGAAGCTTTCTTT. This translates into CASSLPRSGMNTEAFF. Full variable domain (rest looked up from reference TRBV5-6 and TRBJ1-1): DAGVTQSPTHLIKTRGQQVTLRCSPKSGHDTVSWYQQALGQGPQFIFQYYEEEERQRGNFPDRFSGHQFPNYSSELNVNALLLGDSALYLCASSLPRSGMNTEAFFGQGTRLTVV.

This clone was observed a few times. The rearrangement joins TRBV5-1 to TRBJ1-4; 8 bases are shared with TRBD1. The length of the CDR3 is 14 residues. J was trimmed by 10 bases and V by 2 bases; bases with no gene match: 7. Germline V gene data show CDR1 as SGHRS and CDR2 as YFSETQ. The CDR3 reads CASSLEGQVRKLFF. CDR3 DNA: TGCGCCAGCAGCTTAGAGGGACAGGTTCGAAAACTGTTTTTT.

CDR3 in DNA: TGTGCCAGCAGCGTAGCCCCTCTAACAGGGGTTGGGGAGACCCAGTACTTC. This codes for CASSVAPLTGVGETQYF. V usage is TRBV9 and J usage is TRBJ2-5, with TRBD1 matching over 7 bases. The V gene end was trimmed by 0 bases and the J gene end by 5 bases; junction bases not matched to a gene: 13. The CDR3 runs 17 residues. CDR1 SGDLS and CDR2 YYNGEE come from the germline V gene.

This clone appeared a single time. V gene TRBV28 combines with J gene TRBJ1-1, with a tentative D call TRBD1 (6 bases). This CDR3 is 16 amino acids long. V lost 1 base to trimming and J lost 0 bases, with 12 bases between them. In germline, CDR1 is MDHEN, CDR2 SYDVKM. The chain's CDR3 is CASSLFAGALNTEAFF. In DNA, the CDR3 is TGTGCCAGCAGTTTATTTGCAGGGGCCCTGAACACTGAAGCTTTCTTT.

The rearrangement links TRBV30 to TRBJ2-4; 10 positions match TRBD1. The CDR3 loop spans 17 amino acids. V lost 2 bases, J lost 0 bases, and 7 bases stayed unmatched. The germline V gene has CDR1 GTSNPN and CDR2 SVGIG (reference sequence). The CDR3 sequence is CAWSPPRDRGAKNIQYF. DNA for the CDR3: TGTGCCTGGAGTCCTCCCCGGGACAGGGGAGCCAAAAACATTCAGTACTTC.

The chain carries TRBV7-3 and TRBJ2-7, with TRBD1 identical over 12 bases. The J segment lost 6 bases and the V segment lost 6 bases, leaving 9 bases of the junction unmatched. The germline gives CDR1 SGHTA, CDR2 FQGTGA. The CDR3 contains 15 residues. CDR3 coding DNA: TGTGCCAGCAGAGCACGCCCGGGACAGGGGGCCGAGCAGTACTTC. Its protein is CASRARPGQGAEQYF.

V gene TRBV5-1 combines with J gene TRBJ1-6; D is uncertain. The CDR3 is 15 residues long. Trimming pared 2 bases from V and 6 bases from J, leaving 12 bases between. Germline V gives CDR1 SGHRS, CDR2 YFSETQ. The chain's CDR3 is CASSLGGGSNSPLHF. The DNA of the CDR3 is TGCGCCAGCAGCTTAGGAGGAGGCTCTAATTCACCCCTCCACTTT.

This clone was seen once. The rearrangement uses TRBV6-5 and TRBJ1-5, with 9 bases matching TRBD1. Germline assignment: CDR1 MNHEY and CDR2 SVGAGI. V shed 0 bases and J 7 bases; nucleotides not matched to a gene: 4. There are 15 residues in the CDR3. In DNA form, the CDR3 reads TGTGCCAGCAGTTACTCGAGGACAGGGGTCCAGCCCCAGCATTTT. Translating it yields CASSYSRTGVQPQHF.

The J gene is TRBJ1-3, the V gene TRBV18, with 7 bases matching TRBD1. CDR3 length equals 14 residues. V lost 6 bases, J lost 4 bases, and 6 bases stayed unmatched. CDR1 and CDR2 (germline): KGHSH, LQKENI. DNA of the CDR3: TGTGCCAGCTCGGCAGGGGGGACAGGAAACACCATATATTTT. Its translation: CASSAGGTGNTIYF. Full variable domain (outside the CDR3, taken from reference TRBV18 and TRBJ1-3): NAGVMQNPRHLVRRRGQEARLRCSPMKGHSHVYWYRQLPEEGLKFMVYLQKENIIDESGMPKERFSAEFPKEGPSILRIQQVVRGDSAAYFCASSAGGTGNTIYFGEGSWLTVV.

This clone was counted a single time. The chain combines TRBV2 with TRBJ2-5; the match to TRBD1 covers 10 bases. The ends lost 3 bases at V and 7 bases at J; junction bases unmatched: 8. This CDR3 is built from 15 residues. CDR1 is SNHLY and CDR2 is FYNNEI in the germline V gene. In nucleotides, the CDR3 is TGTGCCAGCAGTGACCAGACAGGGGGCTATTCGACCCAGTACTTC. This sequence encodes CASSDQTGGYSTQYF.

V usage is TRBV4-2 and J usage is TRBJ2-7, with D maybe TRBD1 (6 bases). Germline CDR1 and CDR2: LGHNA and YNFKEQ. Trimming took 1 base from V and 0 from J, leaving 13 bases between them. This CDR3 region has 16 residues. The CDR3 is CASSQVQGSHSYEQYF. In nucleotides, the CDR3 is TGTGCCAGCAGCCAAGTACAGGGATCCCACTCCTACGAGCAGTACTTC.

For the CDR3, the DNA is TGCGCCAGCAGCTCAGGGGGGCGGACAGGGGGCGGTGAAAAACTGTTTTTT. The encoded protein is CASSSGGRTGGGEKLFF. The chain links TRBV5-1 to TRBJ1-4; the match to TRBD1 covers 11 bases. V lost 3 bases to trimming and J lost 7 bases; unmatched junction nucleotides: 11. The CDR3 is made up of 17 amino acids. Germline loops: CDR1 SGHRS, CDR2 YFSETQ. The full variable domain, in which reference TRBV5-1 and TRBJ1-4 provide the parts outside the CDR3, is KAGVTQTPRYLIKTRGQQVTLSCSPISGHRSVSWYQQTPGQGLQFLFEYFSETQRNKGNFPGRFSGRQFSNSRSEMNVSTLELGDSALYLCASSSGGRTGGGEKLFFGSGTQLSVL.

The genes are TRBV27 and TRBJ2-5; tentative D call: TRBD2 (6 bases). In germline, CDR1 is MNHEY, CDR2 SMNVEV (reference sequence). CDR3 length: 15 residues. Trimming shortened V by 5 bases and J by 2 bases, and 15 bases separated the two germline ends. The chain's CDR3 is CASSGPRGGQETQYF. For the CDR3, the DNA is TGTGCCAGCAGTGGACCGCGGGGCGGGCAAGAGACCCAGTACTTC.

This clone was observed a handful of times. The CDR3 bases are TGTGCCAGCAGGACACCGACAGGGGGAAGGGGAGGCTACACCTTC. This encodes CASRTPTGGRGGYTF. J is TRBJ1-2 and V is TRBV6-5; TRBD1 agrees at 9 bases. Germline V gives CDR1 MNHEY, CDR2 SVGAGI. V trimming: 6 bases; J trimming: 8 bases; junction bases outside the gene matches: 13. The CDR3 totals 15 residues.

V usage is TRBV25-1 and J usage is TRBJ2-5; D possibly corresponds to TRBD2 (5 bases). The V end was cut by 2 bases, the J end by 7 bases, with 17 bases between. Germline assignment: CDR1 MGHDK and CDR2 SYGVNS. The CDR3 sequence is 15 residues long. Written as DNA, the CDR3 is TGTGCCAGCAGTGAAATAGAATCCTATCGGGGGACCCAGTACTTC. It is translated as CASSEIESYRGTQYF. Together with reference TRBV25-1 and TRBJ2-5, the CDR3 gives the full variable domain: EADIYQTPRYLVIGTGKKITLECSQTMGHDKMYWYQQDPGMELHLIHYSYGVNSTEKGDLSSESTVSRIRTEHFPLTLESARPSHTSQYLCASSEIESYRGTQYFGPGTRLLVL.

The gene calls are TRBV6-5 and TRBJ2-7, with 7 nucleotides matching TRBD1. Germline CDR1 and CDR2: MNHEY and SVGAGI. J lost 4 bases, V lost 6 bases, and 9 bases had no gene match. This CDR3 is 14 amino acids long. The CDR3 nucleotides read TGTGCCAGCAGCGAGAAAGGGACAGCTTACGAGCAGTACTTC. Protein product: CASSEKGTAYEQYF.

The rearrangement links TRBV5-1 to TRBJ2-1; D is possibly TRBD1 (6 bases). Germline lookup yields CDR1 SGHRS and CDR2 YFSETQ. The CDR3 consists of 14 residues. With 6 bases removed from V and 1 base from J, the gap between germline ends came to 11 bases. The CDR3 here is CASNWTDSYNEQFF. The CDR3 DNA follows: TGCGCCAGCAACTGGACAGATTCCTACAATGAGCAGTTCTTC. Filled out from reference TRBV5-1 and TRBJ2-1, the complete variable domain reads KAGVTQTPRYLIKTRGQQVTLSCSPISGHRSVSWYQQTPGQGLQFLFEYFSETQRNKGNFPGRFSGRQFSNSRSEMNVSTLELGDSALYLCASNWTDSYNEQFFGPGTRLTVL.

The CDR3 sequence: CASSLIRGHAAVLTF. As DNA, the CDR3 is TGTGCCAGCAGTCTCATCAGGGGCCACGCCGCCGTCCTGACTTTC. The rearrangement links TRBV7-8 to TRBJ2-6; D might be TRBD1 (6 bases). The V end was cut by 6 bases, the J end by 12 bases, with 21 bases between. This CDR3 contains 15 residues. The germline V gene has CDR1 SGHVS and CDR2 FQNEAQ.

This clone was seen a few times. At one of its ends the junction is not consistent with the germline gene, which may arise from a read error. This chain links TRBV18 with TRBJ2-4; D unresolved. CDR3 length equals 16 residues. From germline, CDR1 is KGHSH and CDR2 LQKENI. In nucleotides, the CDR3 is TGTGCCAGCTCACCGTCAGATGGCGTTGCCAAAAACAGTCAGTACTTC. Amino acid sequence: CASSPSDGVAKNSQYF.

The genes are TRBV9 and TRBJ1-2, with a weak D call TRBD1 (6 bases). Trimming removed 0 bases at V and 7 bases at J, with 10 bases between. Germline lookup yields CDR1 SGDLS and CDR2 YYNGEE. This CDR3 spans 13 amino acids. The DNA of the CDR3 is TGTGCCAGCAGCGTAGCTCAGGGGTCTGGCTACACCTTC. Translating it yields CASSVAQGSGYTF.